The entry below describes one T cell receptor beta chain. The CDR3 loop spans 14 amino acids. V was clipped by 3 bases and J by 5 bases, with 14 bases between them. CDR1 and CDR2 from the germline V gene are MDHEN and SYDVKM. RNA was extracted with the RNeasy kit, and a quantity of about 0.45 to 1 ug was reverse transcribed using random hexamers. The amplification used immunoSEQ multiplex PCR on TCR beta CDR3; it spanned 54 Vbeta and 13 Jbeta. TCRdb reprocessed the immunoSEQ multiplex PCR reads with MiXCR, giving one entry per CDR3 protein. The table lists tens of thousands of distinct CDR3 sequences, more than 85% of them singletons, with approximately 0.46% in the top ten. These data come from a study of CD8 T cells in Susac syndrome.

The clonotype originates from a human donor with multiple sclerosis. Sequenced material: CD8+ T cells from PBMCs. V and J are TRBV28 and TRBJ2-7, with a possible D match to TRBD1 (5 bases). DNA of the CDR3: TGTGCCAGCAGTTTGACCAGGGTGTCTAACGAGCAGTACTTC. Amino acid sequence: CASSLTRVSNEQYF.